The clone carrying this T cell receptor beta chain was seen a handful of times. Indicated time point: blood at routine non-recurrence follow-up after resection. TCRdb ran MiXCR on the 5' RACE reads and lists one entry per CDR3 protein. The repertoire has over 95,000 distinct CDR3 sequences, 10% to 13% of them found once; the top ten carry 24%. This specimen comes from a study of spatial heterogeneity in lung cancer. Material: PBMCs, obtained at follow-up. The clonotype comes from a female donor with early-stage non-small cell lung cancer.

Here the CDR3 DNA reads TGTGCCAGCAGCCAGGCCGGGACAGGGGGGGCCCCAGATACGCAGTATTTT. Its protein is CASSQAGTGGAPDTQYF. The rearrangement links TRBV4-2 to TRBJ2-3, with TRBD1 matching 11 bases. CDR3 length equals 17 residues. Germline CDR1 and CDR2: LGHNA and YNFKEQ. With 3 bases clipped from V and 4 bases from J, the junction kept 9 bases outside the gene matches.